A selection of T cell receptor beta chains follows, all from one sample in a study of cytomegalovirus exposure and HLA in healthy donors. TCRdb's table, derived via immunoSEQ multiplex PCR, lists solely in-frame clones and lacks some. This table has 100,000 or so clones, 75% to 85% appearing once. The specimen sequenced was PBMCs. These receptors came from a man younger than 30 in good health and CMV-seronegative. The CDR3 runs from the conserved cysteine through the conserved F or W. D genes are given only for firm matches. Part of the rows lack a size; the others show once, few, many or a class for expanded clones.

>TRBJ1-1|.|.|TRBV11-3
CASSLDGEGEGTEAFF
TGTGCCAGCAGCTTAGACGGTGAGGGAGAGGGCACTGAAGCTTTCTTT
>TRBJ1-2|TRBD1|.|TRBV6-6
CASSYADRPYGYTF
TGTGCCAGCAGTTACGCGGACAGGCCCTATGGCTACACCTTC
>TRBJ2-7|TRBD1|.|TRBV6-5
CASTHWGTGSHEQYF
TGTGCCAGCACCCACTGGGGGACAGGGAGCCACGAGCAGTACTTC
>TRBJ1-1|TRBD1|few|TRBV28
CASSLTGANTEAFF
TGTGCCAGCAGTTTAACAGGGGCGAACACTGAAGCTTTCTTT
>TRBJ2-3|TRBD2|once|TRBV28
CASSSGLARNTQYF
TGTGCCAGCAGTTCCGGACTAGCGAGGAATACGCAGTATTTT
>TRBJ2-3|.|.|TRBV4-1
CASSHRGASTDTQYF
TGCGCCAGCAGCCACCGGGGAGCTAGCACAGATACGCAGTATTTT
>TRBJ1-1|.|.|TRBV27
CASRDQGMNTEAFF
TGTGCCAGCAGGGACCAGGGGATGAACACTGAAGCTTTCTTT
>TRBJ1-1|.|.|TRBV6-6
CASSYSTGTNTEAFF
TGTGCCAGCAGTTACTCTACAGGGACGAACACTGAAGCTTTCTTT
>TRBJ2-5|TRBD2|.|TRBV14
CASSKLAGWETQYF
TGTGCCAGCAGCAAACTAGCGGGATGGGAGACCCAGTACTTC
>TRBJ2-2|.|.|TRBV4-2
CAIRTSLGTGELFF
TGTGCCATCAGAACTAGTCTCGGCACCGGGGAGCTGTTTTTT
>TRBJ2-7|TRBD1|.|TRBV27
CASSWDRGPEQYF
TGTGCCAGCAGTTGGGACAGGGGGCCCGAGCAGTACTTC
>TRBJ2-1|TRBD2|once|TRBV7-2
CASSQTGGNEQFF
TGTGCCAGCAGCCAGACGGGGGGGAATGAGCAGTTCTTC
>TRBJ2-3|.|few|TRBV4-1
CASSQWLAEDTQYF
TGCGCCAGCAGCCAATGGTTAGCGGAAGATACGCAGTATTTT
>TRBJ1-1|TRBD1|.|TRBV6-1
CASSDWAGTGGTEAFF
TGTGCCAGCAGTGACTGGGCGGGGACAGGGGGCACTGAAGCTTTCTTT
>TRBJ1-5|.|once|TRBV2
CASSGSGYNQPQHF
TGTGCCAGCAGTGGGAGCGGGTACAATCAGCCCCAGCATTTT
>TRBJ2-2|.|.|TRBV7-6
CASSSYRVSTGELFF
TGTGCCAGCAGCTCCTACAGGGTTTCCACCGGGGAGCTGTTTTTT
>TRBJ2-1|.|.|TRBV12-5
CASGFPGWGREQFF
TGTGCTAGTGGTTTTCCCGGATGGGGGAGGGAGCAGTTCTTC
>TRBJ2-5|.|.|TRBV6-5
CASSYSRLAGETQYF
TGTGCCAGCAGTTACTCTAGGCTAGCTGGGGAGACCCAGTACTTC
>TRBJ1-4|.|.|TRBV28
CASSITGWANEKLFF
TGTGCCAGCAGCATAACAGGGTGGGCTAATGAAAAACTGTTTTTT
>TRBJ2-4|TRBD2|.|TRBV6-1
CASSPPAGAGNIQYF
TGTGCCAGCAGCCCGCCAGCGGGGGCGGGAAACATTCAGTACTTC
>TRBJ2-2|.|.|TRBV19
CASSIGRGELFF
TGTGCCAGTAGTATAGGTCGCGGGGAGCTGTTTTTT
>TRBJ1-2|.|.|TRBV4-3
CASSQDEGSIGYTF
TGCGCCAGCAGCCAAGATGAGGGCAGTATTGGCTACACCTTC
>TRBJ2-7|TRBD2|few|TRBV7-9
CASSPGLAGAEQYF
TGTGCCAGCAGCCCGGGACTAGCGGGAGCAGAGCAGTACTTC
>TRBJ1-2|TRBD1|.|TRBV30
CAWSNTGDYGYTF
TGTGCCTGGAGCAATACAGGGGACTATGGCTACACCTTC
>TRBJ2-2|TRBD1|.|TRBV27
CASSQRWTGPTGELFF
TGTGCCAGCAGTCAACGCTGGACAGGGCCCACCGGGGAGCTGTTTTTT
>TRBJ2-1|TRBD2|.|TRBV7-6
CASSFSGMRGEQFF
TGTGCCAGCAGCTTTAGCGGGATGAGAGGTGAGCAGTTCTTC
>TRBJ2-5|.|.|TRBV19
CASSPGLRAYQETQYF
TGTGCCAGTAGTCCCGGGTTGCGGGCGTACCAAGAGACCCAGTACTTC
>TRBJ2-1|.|.|TRBV2
CASSEILGQSSYNEQFF
TGTGCCAGCAGTGAAATTCTTGGGCAGAGCTCCTACAATGAGCAGTTCTTC
>TRBJ1-2|.|.|TRBV25-1
CASSSQGPNYGYTF
TGTGCCAGCAGTTCGCAGGGCCCAAACTATGGCTACACCTTC
>TRBJ2-1|TRBD1|few|TRBV7-7
CASSTAGTGQFF
TGTGCCAGCAGCACCGCCGGGACAGGGCAGTTCTTC
>TRBJ2-1|TRBD2|.|TRBV7-9
CASALRAGETYNEQFF
TGTGCCAGCGCCCTGCGTGCGGGGGAGACCTACAATGAGCAGTTCTTC
>TRBJ2-7|.|.|TRBV5-5
CASSLDYYEQYF
TGTGCCAGCAGCTTGGACTACTACGAGCAGTACTTC
>TRBJ2-7|TRBD1|.|TRBV19
CASSIWTGRVAEQYF
TGTGCCAGTAGTATCTGGACAGGGCGGGTAGCCGAGCAGTACTTC
>TRBJ2-7|.|.|TRBV6-5
CASSSGLLYEQYF
TGTGCCAGCAGCTCCGGACTACTCTACGAGCAGTACTTC
>TRBJ2-7|.|.|TRBV2
CASSEVGGALYEQYF
TGTGCCAGCAGTGAAGTGGGGGGGGCTCTGTACGAGCAGTACTTC
>TRBJ2-3|TRBD1|.|TRBV28
CASRGTGGDVTQYF
TGTGCCAGCAGGGGGACAGGGGGCGACGTCACACAGTATTTT
>TRBJ2-1|.|.|TRBV15
CATAQGSYNEQFF
TGTGCCACCGCGCAGGGTTCCTACAATGAGCAGTTCTTC
>TRBJ2-2|TRBD2|.|TRBV7-3
CASSLGGTSGSSGELFF
TGTGCCAGCAGCCTAGGAGGGACTAGCGGGAGTAGCGGGGAGCTGTTTTTT
>TRBJ1-5|TRBD1|.|TRBV10-3
CAIKSGQVNQPQHF
TGTGCCATCAAATCGGGACAGGTCAATCAGCCCCAGCATTTT
>TRBJ2-2|.|.|TRBV6-5
CASRDSNTGELFF
TGTGCCAGCAGGGACTCGAACACCGGGGAGCTGTTTTTT
>TRBJ2-7|TRBD1|.|TRBV6-5
CASSYSRQGSAYEQYF
TGTGCCAGCAGTTACTCAAGACAGGGGTCTGCCTACGAGCAGTACTTC
>TRBJ2-5|TRBD2|.|TRBV19
CASSTEGTSRGETQYF
TGTGCCAGTAGTACGGAAGGGACTAGCAGGGGCGAGACCCAGTACTTC
>TRBJ2-7|.|.|TRBV6-6
CASSYSAGESYEQYF
TGTGCCAGCAGTTACTCGGCAGGGGAAAGCTACGAGCAGTACTTC